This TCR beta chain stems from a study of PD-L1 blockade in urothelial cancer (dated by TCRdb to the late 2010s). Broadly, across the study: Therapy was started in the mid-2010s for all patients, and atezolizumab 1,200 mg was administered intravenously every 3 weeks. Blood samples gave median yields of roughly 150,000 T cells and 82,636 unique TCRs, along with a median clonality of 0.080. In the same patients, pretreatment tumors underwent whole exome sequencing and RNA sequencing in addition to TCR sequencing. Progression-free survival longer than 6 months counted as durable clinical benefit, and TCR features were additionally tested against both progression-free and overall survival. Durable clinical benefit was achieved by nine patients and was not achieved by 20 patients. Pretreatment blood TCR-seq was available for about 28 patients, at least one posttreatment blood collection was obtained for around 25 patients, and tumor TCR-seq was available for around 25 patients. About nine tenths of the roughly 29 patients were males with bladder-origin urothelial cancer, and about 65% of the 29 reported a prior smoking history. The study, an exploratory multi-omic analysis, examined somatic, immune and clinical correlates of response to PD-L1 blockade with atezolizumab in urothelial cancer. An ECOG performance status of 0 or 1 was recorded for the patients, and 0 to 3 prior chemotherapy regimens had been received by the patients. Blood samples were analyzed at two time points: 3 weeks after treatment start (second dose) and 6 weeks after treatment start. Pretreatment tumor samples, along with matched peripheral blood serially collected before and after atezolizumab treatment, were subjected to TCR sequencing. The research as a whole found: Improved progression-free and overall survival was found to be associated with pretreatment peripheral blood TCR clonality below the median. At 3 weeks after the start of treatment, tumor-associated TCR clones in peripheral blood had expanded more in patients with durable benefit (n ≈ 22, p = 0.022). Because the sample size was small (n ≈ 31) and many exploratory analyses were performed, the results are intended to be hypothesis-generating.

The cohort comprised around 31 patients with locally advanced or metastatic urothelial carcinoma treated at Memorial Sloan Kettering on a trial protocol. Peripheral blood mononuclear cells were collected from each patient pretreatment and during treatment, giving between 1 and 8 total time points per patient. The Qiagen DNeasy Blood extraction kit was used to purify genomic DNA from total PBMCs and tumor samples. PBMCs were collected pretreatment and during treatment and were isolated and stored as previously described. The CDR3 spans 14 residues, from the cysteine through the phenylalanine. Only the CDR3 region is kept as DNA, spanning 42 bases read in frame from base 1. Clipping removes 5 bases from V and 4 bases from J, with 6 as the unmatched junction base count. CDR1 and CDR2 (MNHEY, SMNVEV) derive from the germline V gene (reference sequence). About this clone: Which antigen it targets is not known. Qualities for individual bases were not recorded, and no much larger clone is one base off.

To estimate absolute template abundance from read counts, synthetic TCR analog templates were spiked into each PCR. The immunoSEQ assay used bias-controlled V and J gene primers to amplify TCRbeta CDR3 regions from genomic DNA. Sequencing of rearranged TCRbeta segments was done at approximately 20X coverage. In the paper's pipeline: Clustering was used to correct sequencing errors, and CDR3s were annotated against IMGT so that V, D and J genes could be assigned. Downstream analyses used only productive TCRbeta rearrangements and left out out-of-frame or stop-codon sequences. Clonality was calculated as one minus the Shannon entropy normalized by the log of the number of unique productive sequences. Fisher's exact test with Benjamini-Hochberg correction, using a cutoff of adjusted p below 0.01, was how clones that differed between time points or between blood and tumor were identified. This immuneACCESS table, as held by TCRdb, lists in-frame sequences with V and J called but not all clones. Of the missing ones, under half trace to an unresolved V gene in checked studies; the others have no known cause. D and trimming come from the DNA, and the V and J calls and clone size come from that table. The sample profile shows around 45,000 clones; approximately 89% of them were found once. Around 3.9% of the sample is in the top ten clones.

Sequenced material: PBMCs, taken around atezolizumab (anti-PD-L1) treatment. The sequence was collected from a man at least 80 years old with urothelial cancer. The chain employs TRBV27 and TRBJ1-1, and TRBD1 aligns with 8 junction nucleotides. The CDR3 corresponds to CASSRNRGITEAFF. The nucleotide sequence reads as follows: TGTGCCAGCAGTAGGAACAGGGGGATCACTGAAGCTTTCTTT.